The present TCR beta chain was sequenced within a study of CD8 T cells in ankylosing spondylitis. Findings and limits, study-wide: Within peripheral blood, clones linked to disease were CD8+ and relatively rare. Seemingly characteristic of ankylosing spondylitis blood was a TCR beta motif consisting of eight highly homologous variants. Some of these motif variants have turned up before, in reports on reactive arthritis synovial fluid and blood.

Construction of TCR beta libraries was performed using quantitative 5'-RACE with molecular barcodes. TCRdb recomputed calls from the 5' RACE reads with MiXCR, one row per CDR3 protein. The table records around 490,000 distinct CDR3 sequences, approximately 5% of them present only once. V was pared by 3 bases and J by 1 base, with 12 bases between. Germline assignment: CDR1 SQVTM and CDR2 ANQGSEA. The CDR3 sequence is 14 residues long. This clonotype was found many times. Antigen specificity is unknown. This receptor was identified in a male donor with ankylosing spondylitis. V and J are TRBV29-1 and TRBJ1-1; a weak D match, TRBD1 (5 bases). Sequences were obtained from blood, either unsorted or a sorted T cell fraction (not recorded which). CDR3 protein: CSVEVGGGNTEAFF. The DNA for the CDR3 is TGCAGCGTTGAGGTTGGGGGTGGGAACACTGAAGCTTTCTTT.